This TCR beta chain was profiled in a study of shared clonotypes between healthy human individuals. Free of recent acute infections or vaccinations, the donors were healthy HIV-negative adults. Splitting the CD4+ cells yielded a CD45RA+ naive subset and a CD45RA-negative memory subset. To note about this clone: Its antigen is not known. Mismatch with germline at one junction end may stem from a read error.

The CDR3 has 12 residues. Germline CDR1 is LNHNV and CDR2 is YYDKDF (reference sequence). Genomic DNA belonging to each subset was distributed in equal measure over several immunoSEQ plates. The repertoire was sequenced with immunoSEQ multiplex PCR; TCRdb's copy has only in-frame clones and lacks some. Of under 2,500,000 clones in the sample, approximately 96% were seen once. General study results and limits: Clonotype sharing among donors was thought likely to change with sequencing depth.

Sequenced: naive CD4+ T cells sorted from blood. Documented subset: CD45RA+ positively selected. V gene TRBV15 combines with J gene TRBJ2-5; tentative D call: TRBD2 (6 bases). The TCR originated in a man aged 18 to 29 in good health. In nucleotides, the CDR3 is TGTGCCACCAGCAGAGCGGGAGACCTCGTACACTTC. Protein sequence: CATSRAGDLVHF.